This T cell receptor beta chain was sequenced in a study of cytomegalovirus exposure and HLA in healthy donors. The V end was cut by 6 bases, the J end by 2 bases, with 16 bases between. CDR3 length equals 15 residues. Germline V lookup: CDR1 MNHNS, CDR2 SASEGT. Primers: 60 Vbeta forward and 13 Jbeta reverse. Clones were read by immunoSEQ multiplex PCR, and TCRdb kept only the in-frame ones, dropping some. This sample has roughly 180,000 clones, with 75% to 85% found just once. Study results and caveats: In a later analysis, DRB1 alleles had the most associated TCRs; HLA-C alleles the fewest. Later work associated roughly 15,000 TCR beta sequences with HLA alleles at 0.05 false discovery rate. Among immune exposure information, only CMV serostatus was available.

A note on this clone: The antigen remains undetermined.

Healthy bone marrow donors made up the donor group. V and J are TRBV6-1 and TRBJ2-5; D gene ambiguous. The source is a girl between 10 and 17 years old in good health and CMV-seropositive. Sequencing used PBMCs. The CDR3 region is CASRARLAGQETQYF. The CDR3 nucleotides read TGTGCCAGCAGGGCAAGACTGGCTGGTCAAGAGACCCAGTACTTC.